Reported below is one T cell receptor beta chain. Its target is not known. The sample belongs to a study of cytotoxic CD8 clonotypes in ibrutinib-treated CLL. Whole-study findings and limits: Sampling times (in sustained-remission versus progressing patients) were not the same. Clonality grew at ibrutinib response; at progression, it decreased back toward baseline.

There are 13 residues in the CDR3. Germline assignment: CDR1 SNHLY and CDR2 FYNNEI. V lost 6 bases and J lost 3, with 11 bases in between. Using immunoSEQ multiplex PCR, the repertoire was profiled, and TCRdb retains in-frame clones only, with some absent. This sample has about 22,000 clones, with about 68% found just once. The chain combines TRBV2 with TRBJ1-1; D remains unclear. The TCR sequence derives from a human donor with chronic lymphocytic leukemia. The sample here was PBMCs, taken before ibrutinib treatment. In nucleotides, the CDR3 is TGTGCCAGCAGCCCAGGACGGTACACTGAAGCTTTCTTT. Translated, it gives CASSPGRYTEAFF.